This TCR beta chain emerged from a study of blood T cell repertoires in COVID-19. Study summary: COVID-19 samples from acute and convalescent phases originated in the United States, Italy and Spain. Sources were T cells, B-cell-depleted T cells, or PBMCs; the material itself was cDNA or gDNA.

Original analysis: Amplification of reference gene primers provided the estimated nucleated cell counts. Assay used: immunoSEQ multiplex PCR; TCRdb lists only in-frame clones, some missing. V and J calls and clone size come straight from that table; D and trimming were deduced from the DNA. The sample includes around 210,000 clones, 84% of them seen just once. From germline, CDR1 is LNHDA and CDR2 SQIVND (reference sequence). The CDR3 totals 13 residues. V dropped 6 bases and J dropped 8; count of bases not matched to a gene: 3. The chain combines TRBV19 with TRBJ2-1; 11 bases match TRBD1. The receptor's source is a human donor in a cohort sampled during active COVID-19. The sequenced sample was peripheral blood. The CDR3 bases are TGTGCCAGTAGCCGGACAGGGGGCGATGAGCAGTTCTTC. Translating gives CASSRTGGDEQFF.